This TCR beta chain was sequenced for a study of blood T cell repertoires in COVID-19. Study in general: Sources were T cells, B-cell-depleted T cells, or PBMCs; the material itself was cDNA or gDNA.

Germline V CDR1 and CDR2: MNHEY, SMNVEV (reference sequence). The CDR3 contains 13 residues. Trimming took 0 bases from V and 5 from J, leaving 7 bases between them. As regards this clone: Other DNA variants within this sample encode the same CDR3.

Profiling relied on immunoSEQ multiplex PCR, and the TCRdb table lists in-frame clones only, not all of them. Of under 200,000 clones listed, 60% to 80% are singletons. The sequenced sample consisted of peripheral blood. This chain uses TRBV27 with TRBJ2-5; TRBD2 might be the D (6 bases). The TCR sequence derives from a man between 60 and 75 years old with active or convalescent COVID-19. The DNA of the CDR3 is TGTGCCAGCAGTTTATCTGGAGGGGAGACCCAGTACTTC. Residues: CASSLSGGETQYF.